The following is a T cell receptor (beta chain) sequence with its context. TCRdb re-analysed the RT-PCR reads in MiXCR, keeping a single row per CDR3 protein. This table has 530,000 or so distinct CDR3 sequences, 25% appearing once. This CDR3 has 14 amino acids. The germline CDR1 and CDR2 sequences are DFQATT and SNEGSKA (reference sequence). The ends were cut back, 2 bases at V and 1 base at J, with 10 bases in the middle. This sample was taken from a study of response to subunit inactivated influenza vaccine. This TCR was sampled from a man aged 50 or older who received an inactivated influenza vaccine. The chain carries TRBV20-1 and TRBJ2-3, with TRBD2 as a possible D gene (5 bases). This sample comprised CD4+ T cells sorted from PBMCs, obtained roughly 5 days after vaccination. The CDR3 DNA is TGCAGTGCTAGACCCATCGGGGGCACAGATACGCAGTATTTT. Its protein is CSARPIGGTDTQYF.